This entry lists 16 T cell receptor beta chains sequenced from one sample in a study of long-term antiretroviral therapy in people with HIV. Sequencing relied on immunoSEQ assay v3.0, run at survey level. Measured with immunoSEQ multiplex PCR; TCRdb has only the in-frame clones, and not every one. This table has roughly 30,000 clones, about 95% appearing once. The sequencing here drew on unsorted PBMCs, taken 5.3 years after starting antiretroviral therapy. The receptors were gathered from a middle-aged man with HIV.

CDR3: CASRQQGTSNEQYF. CDR3 in DNA: TGTGCCAGCAGACAACAGGGAACGAGCAACGAGCAGTACTTC. V is TRBV6-5 and J is TRBJ2-7; D may be TRBD1 (6 bases). Trimming stripped 6 bases from V and 5 bases from J, with 17 bases between. CDR1 is MNHEY, CDR2 SVGAGI, per germline. The CDR3 loop spans 14 amino acids.

The gene calls are TRBV14 and TRBJ1-1, with D hard to call. The CDR3 totals 13 residues. Germline V gives CDR1 SGHDN, CDR2 FVKESK. V was pared by 4 bases and J by 2 bases, with 8 bases between. The CDR3 protein is CASSLQENTEAFF. The CDR3 region has the DNA TGTGCCAGCAGCCTTCAGGAAAACACTGAAGCTTTCTTT.

In regard to this clone: One end of the junction varies from germline; a read error may be responsible. The chain links TRBV6-1 to TRBJ2-7; D unclear. The CDR3 is made up of 11 amino acids. Germline loops: CDR1 MNHNS, CDR2 SASEGT. The DNA for the CDR3 is TGTGCCAGCAGTGAAGTTCCGGAGTCTAACTTC. This codes for CASSEVPESNF.

The chain uses TRBV6-1 and TRBJ1-2, with D perhaps matching TRBD1 (6 bases). Germline lookup yields CDR1 MNHNS and CDR2 SASEGT. Between the trimmed V and J ends, which lost 5 bases and 5 bases, there was a span of 15 bases. This CDR3 comprises 14 residues. CDR3: CASSPGQPSYGYTF. As DNA, the CDR3 is TGTGCCAGCAGTCCCGGACAGCCCTCTTATGGCTACACCTTC.

V usage is TRBV9 and J usage is TRBJ2-1, with 13 bases lining up with TRBD2. Germline CDR1 reads SGDLS; CDR2 reads YYNGEE. Germline trimming cut 0 bases from V and 6 bases from J; bases unmatched to any gene: 0. CDR3 length equals 15 residues. In DNA form, the CDR3 reads TGTGCCAGCAGCGTAGGGACTAGCGGGGGCAATGAGCAGTTCTTC. It specifies CASSVGTSGGNEQFF.

The chain is built from TRBV27 and TRBJ1-1, with D unclear. Germline-derived CDR1 and CDR2 are MNHEY and SMNVEV (reference sequence). The CDR3 is made up of 13 amino acids. The V end was cut by 3 bases, the J end by 1 base, with 6 bases between. CDR3 nucleotides: TGTGCCAGCAGTTTTACCGGGAACACTGAAGCTTTCTTT. Translating gives CASSFTGNTEAFF.

The chain employs TRBV25-1 and TRBJ2-1; tentative D call: TRBD2 (5 bases). Germline V gene data show CDR1 as MGHDK and CDR2 as SYGVNS. V was shortened by 1 base and J by 9 bases, with 19 bases between the two germline ends. The CDR3 runs 16 residues. The CDR3 DNA sequence: TGTGCCAGCAGTGAATTTAGGAATATACTAGGAGGTGAGCAGTTCTTC. This gives the protein CASSEFRNILGGEQFF. The whole variable domain, filled in from reference TRBV25-1 and TRBJ2-1, reads EADIYQTPRYLVIGTGKKITLECSQTMGHDKMYWYQQDPGMELHLIHYSYGVNSTEKGDLSSESTVSRIRTEHFPLTLESARPSHTSQYLCASSEFRNILGGEQFFGPGTRLTVL.

V usage is TRBV27 and J usage is TRBJ2-7, with D possibly being TRBD1 or TRBD2 (5 bases each). Trimming stripped 5 bases from V and 3 bases from J, with 17 bases between. Germline CDR1 MNHEY, CDR2 SMNVEV (reference sequence). The CDR3 runs to 15 residues. The CDR3 sequence is CASSPTPLGDYEQYF. The CDR3 nucleotides are TGTGCCAGCAGTCCCACCCCCCTGGGGGACTACGAGCAGTACTTC.

V is TRBV19 and J is TRBJ1-6, with 7 positions matching TRBD1. The CDR3 loop spans 15 amino acids. J was trimmed by 2 bases and V by 8 bases; bases with no gene match: 6. Looked up from germline, CDR1 is LNHDA and CDR2 is SQIVND (reference sequence). CDR3 DNA sequence: TGTGCCAGTTGGGACAGAAATACCTATAATTCACCCCTCCACTTT. Translation gives CASWDRNTYNSPLHF.

The V call is TRBV19, the J call TRBJ2-5; D uncertain. The CDR3 is 16 residues long. V lost 1 base and J 2 bases, leaving 14 bases between the germline ends. Germline V CDR1 and CDR2: LNHDA, SQIVND (reference sequence). This CDR3 is CASSIVRVGVQETQYF. As DNA, the CDR3 is TGTGCCAGTAGTATAGTAAGGGTCGGAGTGCAAGAGACCCAGTACTTC.

The genes are TRBV5-5 and TRBJ2-7; a weak D match, TRBD1 (5 bases). This CDR3 has 13 residues. The V gene's germline CDR1 is SGHKS and CDR2 YYEKEE (reference sequence). V dropped 4 bases and J dropped 1 base, with 9 bases sitting between them. The CDR3 DNA reads TGTGCCAGCAGCGTGCAGGGTTCCTACGAGCAGTACTTC. Translating it yields CASSVQGSYEQYF.

This sequence joins TRBV29-1 and TRBJ2-3, with D perhaps matching TRBD2 (6 bases). V was pared by 3 bases and J by 6 bases, with 10 bases between. CDR1 SQVTM and CDR2 ANQGSEA come from the germline V gene. The CDR3 length is 12 residues. DNA for the CDR3: TGCAGCGTTGAGGAGGGCCCGGATACGCAGTATTTT. Translation: CSVEEGPDTQYF.

This clone is a singleton in its sample. The rearrangement joins TRBV28 to TRBJ1-3; D may be TRBD1 (5 bases). CDR3 length: 15 amino acids. Germline CDR1 reads MDHEN; CDR2 reads SYDVKM. V lost 7 bases and J 4 bases, leaving 17 bases between the germline ends. DNA for the CDR3: TGTGCCAGCACCCCGGGACCCCGGGTCGGAAACACCATATATTTT. Protein: CASTPGPRVGNTIYF.

In nucleotides, the CDR3 is TGTGCCAGCAGTGTACTAGCCATCAATGAAAAACTGTTTTTT. It yields the protein CASSVLAINEKLFF. The rearrangement joins TRBV2 to TRBJ1-4, with no clear D. Germline V lookup: CDR1 SNHLY, CDR2 FYNNEI. The CDR3 consists of 14 residues. The V end lost 4 bases, the J end lost 5 bases, and 11 bases lay between the germline ends.

The chain couples TRBV27 to TRBJ2-7, with TRBD2 matching over 7 bases. Germline CDR1 reads MNHEY; CDR2 reads SMNVEV (reference sequence). This CDR3 comprises 13 residues. The V gene end was trimmed by 6 bases and the J gene end by 12 bases; junction bases not matched to a gene: 14. The CDR3: CASSSARWTSRYF. The CDR3 DNA follows: TGTGCCAGCAGCTCGGCGCGATGGACTAGTCGGTACTTC.

This clone was seen more than once but under ten times. The chain carries TRBV27 and TRBJ2-1, with D possibly being TRBD1 or TRBD2 (5 bases each). CDR1 is MNHEY and CDR2 is SMNVEV in the germline V gene (reference sequence). Deletions cut 5 bases from V and 14 bases from J, with 13 bases between. This CDR3 has 11 residues. The CDR3 sequence is CASSPGLGEFF. The CDR3 DNA reads TGTGCCAGCAGTCCTGGACTGGGGGAGTTCTTC.